This is a list of T cell receptor beta chains from one sample in a study of blood T cell repertoires in COVID-19. Measured with immunoSEQ multiplex PCR; TCRdb has only the in-frame clones, and not every one. The sample has 120,000 to 150,000 clones, 65% to 85% seen once; the top ten hold less than 6%. Sequencing used PBMCs or T cells enriched from blood (not recorded which). All receptors come from a woman in her forties or fifties who had been exposed to COVID-19. Each CDR3 is given with its conserved first and last residue. The D gene is left open where the match is weak. Clone size is shown for a subset of rows, as once, few, many or a class of expanded clone.

j_gene: TRBJ2-2; abundance: .; d_gene: TRBD1; v_gene: TRBV19; CDR3nt: TGTGCCAGTAGTATAGAGGGAAAGACAGGGTGGGAGTTCCCCGGGGAGCTGTTTTTT; CDR3aa: CASSIEGKTGWEFPGELFF
j_gene: TRBJ2-5; abundance: few; d_gene: .; v_gene: TRBV7-9; CDR3nt: TGTGCCAGCAGCTCCCAGAGGGAGACCCAGTACTTC; CDR3aa: CASSSQRETQYF
j_gene: TRBJ2-7; abundance: many; d_gene: .; v_gene: TRBV7-9; CDR3nt: TGTGCCAGCAGCCTTTTTTACGAGCAGTACTTC; CDR3aa: CASSLFYEQYF
j_gene: TRBJ1-5; abundance: .; d_gene: TRBD1; v_gene: TRBV19; CDR3nt: TGTGCCAGTAGTGCCGGGACAGCCTCAAATCAGCCCCAGCATTTT; CDR3aa: CASSAGTASNQPQHF
j_gene: TRBJ1-1; abundance: .; d_gene: .; v_gene: TRBV5-6; CDR3nt: TGTGCCAGCAGCGGGGAGGCCCCCGTGAACACTGAAGCTTTCTTT; CDR3aa: CASSGEAPVNTEAFF
j_gene: TRBJ2-1; abundance: .; d_gene: TRBD2; v_gene: TRBV19; CDR3nt: TGTGCCAGTAGTATAGGGACTAGCGGGGGGCCCACCCTCTCCTACAATGAGCAGTTCTTC; CDR3aa: CASSIGTSGGPTLSYNEQFF
j_gene: TRBJ1-1; abundance: .; d_gene: .; v_gene: TRBV10-3; CDR3nt: TGTGCCATCGGTGTTTCCGTGGGCGCTGAAGCTTTCTTT; CDR3aa: CAIGVSVGAEAFF
j_gene: TRBJ2-7; abundance: .; d_gene: TRBD2; v_gene: TRBV7-2; CDR3nt: TGTGCCAGCAGCTTAGCGCTCGGGAGCGGGAGAGCGTACGAGCAGTACTTC; CDR3aa: CASSLALGSGRAYEQYF
j_gene: TRBJ2-7; abundance: once; d_gene: .; v_gene: TRBV7-8; CDR3nt: TGTGCCAGCAGCTTCCGGGGCTCCTACGAGCAGTACTTC; CDR3aa: CASSFRGSYEQYF
j_gene: TRBJ1-3; abundance: .; d_gene: TRBD1; v_gene: TRBV5-1; CDR3nt: TGCGCCAGCAGCTTCTCAGGGGGCTCGGGAAACACCATATATTTT; CDR3aa: CASSFSGGSGNTIYF
j_gene: TRBJ1-1; abundance: .; d_gene: TRBD1; v_gene: TRBV10-3; CDR3nt: TGTGCCATCAGTGAGGACAGGGGGCATGGCACTGAAGCTTTCTTT; CDR3aa: CAISEDRGHGTEAFF
j_gene: TRBJ2-7; abundance: once; d_gene: .; v_gene: TRBV21-1; CDR3nt: TGTGCCAGCAGCAAACGAATTGGGTACACCAGGGAGGGAATTTACGAGCAGTACTTC; CDR3aa: CASSKRIGYTREGIYEQYF
j_gene: TRBJ2-5; abundance: .; d_gene: TRBD2; v_gene: TRBV5-4; CDR3nt: TGTGCCAGCAGCGGAGCGGGGGTTCTCCAAGAGACCCAGTACTTC; CDR3aa: CASSGAGVLQETQYF
j_gene: TRBJ1-1; abundance: .; d_gene: .; v_gene: TRBV19; CDR3nt: TGTGCCAGTCGAGCATTGGGGGGGGTTGGGATGAACACTGAAGCTTTCTTT; CDR3aa: CASRALGGVGMNTEAFF
j_gene: TRBJ2-7; abundance: many; d_gene: TRBD2; v_gene: TRBV7-2; CDR3nt: TGTGCCAGCAGCCCAATCCCCCAACTAGCGGGCGCCTACGAGCAGTACTTC; CDR3aa: CASSPIPQLAGAYEQYF